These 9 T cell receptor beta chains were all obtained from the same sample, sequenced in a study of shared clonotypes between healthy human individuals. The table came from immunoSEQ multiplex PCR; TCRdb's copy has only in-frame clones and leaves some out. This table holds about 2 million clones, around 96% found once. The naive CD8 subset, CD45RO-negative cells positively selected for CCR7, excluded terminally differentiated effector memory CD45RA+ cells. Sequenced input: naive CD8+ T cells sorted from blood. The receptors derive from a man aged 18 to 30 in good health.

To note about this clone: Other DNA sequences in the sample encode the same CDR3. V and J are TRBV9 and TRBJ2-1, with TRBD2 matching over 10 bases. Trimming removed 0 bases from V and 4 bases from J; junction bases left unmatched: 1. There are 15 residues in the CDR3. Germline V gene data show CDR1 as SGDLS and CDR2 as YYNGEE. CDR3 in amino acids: CASSVGTSGYNEQFF. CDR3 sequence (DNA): TGTGCCAGCAGCGTAGGGACTAGCGGTTACAATGAGCAGTTCTTC.

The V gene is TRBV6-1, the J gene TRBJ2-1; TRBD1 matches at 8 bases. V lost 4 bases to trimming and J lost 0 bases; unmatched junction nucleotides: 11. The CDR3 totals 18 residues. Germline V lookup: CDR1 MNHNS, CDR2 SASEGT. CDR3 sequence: CASSGTGRTQFSYNEQFF. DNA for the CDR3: TGTGCCAGCAGTGGGACAGGGAGAACCCAATTCTCCTACAATGAGCAGTTCTTC.

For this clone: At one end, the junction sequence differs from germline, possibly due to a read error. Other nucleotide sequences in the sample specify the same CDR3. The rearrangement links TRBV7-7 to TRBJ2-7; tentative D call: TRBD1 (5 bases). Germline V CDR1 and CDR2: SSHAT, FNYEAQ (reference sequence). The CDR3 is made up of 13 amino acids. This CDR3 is CASSLEAGYEQYF. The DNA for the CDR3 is TGTGCTAGCAGCTTAGAGGCAGGGTACGAGCAGTACTTC.

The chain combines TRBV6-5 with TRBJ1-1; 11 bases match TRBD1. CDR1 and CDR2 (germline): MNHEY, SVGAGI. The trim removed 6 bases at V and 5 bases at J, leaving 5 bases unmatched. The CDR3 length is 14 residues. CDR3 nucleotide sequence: TGTGCCAGCAGACTCGGGACAGGGGGTACTGAAGCTTTCTTT. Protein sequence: CASRLGTGGTEAFF.

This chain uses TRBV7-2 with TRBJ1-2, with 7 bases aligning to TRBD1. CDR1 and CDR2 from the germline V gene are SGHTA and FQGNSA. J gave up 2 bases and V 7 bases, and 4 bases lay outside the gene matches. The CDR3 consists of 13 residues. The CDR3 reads CASTDRANYGYTF. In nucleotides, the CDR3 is TGTGCCAGCACCGACAGGGCAAACTATGGCTACACCTTC.

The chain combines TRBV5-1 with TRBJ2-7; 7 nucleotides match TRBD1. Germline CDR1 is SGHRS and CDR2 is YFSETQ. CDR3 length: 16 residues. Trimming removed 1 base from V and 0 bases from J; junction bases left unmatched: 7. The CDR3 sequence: CASSLWTGTDSYEQYF. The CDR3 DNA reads TGCGCCAGCAGCTTGTGGACCGGGACAGACTCCTACGAGCAGTACTTC.

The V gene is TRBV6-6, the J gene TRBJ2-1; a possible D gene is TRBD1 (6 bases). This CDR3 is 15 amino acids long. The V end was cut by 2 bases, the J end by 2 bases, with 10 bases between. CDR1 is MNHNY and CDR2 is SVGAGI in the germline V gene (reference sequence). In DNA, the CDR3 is TGTGCCAGCAGTTACGGGACATACACCTACAATGAGCAGTTCTTC. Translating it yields CASSYGTYTYNEQFF.

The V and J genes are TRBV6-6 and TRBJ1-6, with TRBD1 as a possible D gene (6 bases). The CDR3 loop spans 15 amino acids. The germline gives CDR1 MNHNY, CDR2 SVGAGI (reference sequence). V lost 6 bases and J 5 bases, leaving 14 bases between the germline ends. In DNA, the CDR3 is TGTGCCAGCAGCCCTAGGACAGAGAATAATTCACCCCTCCACTTT. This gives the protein CASSPRTENNSPLHF.

The CDR3 region is CASSLAQGVGEKLFF. CDR3 nucleotide sequence: TGTGCCAGCAGCTTAGCCCAGGGAGTCGGTGAAAAACTGTTTTTT. This chain links TRBV7-9 with TRBJ1-4; a possible D gene is TRBD1 (5 bases). The V end was cut by 0 bases, the J end by 7 bases, with 12 bases between. Germline V gene data show CDR1 as SEHNR and CDR2 as FQNEAQ (reference sequence). This CDR3 region has 15 residues.